This passage covers 21 T cell receptor beta chains from one sample sequenced in a study of T cell changes during pregnancy in multiple sclerosis. This table comes from immunoSEQ multiplex PCR, and its TCRdb copy is limited to in-frame clones, with some not included. The sample lists 25,000 to 35,000 clones; about 89% were seen once. The material sequenced was CD8+ T cells from peripheral blood mononuclear cells, taken in the second trimester of pregnancy. These receptors were obtained from a female donor with multiple sclerosis, enrolled in a pregnancy study.

The V gene is TRBV6-4, the J gene TRBJ2-3, with a possible D match to TRBD2 (5 bases). Germline CDR1 is MRHNA and CDR2 is SNTAGT. The CDR3 loop spans 14 amino acids. The V and J ends lost 5 bases and 3 bases respectively, with 12 bases between them. CDR3 coding DNA: TGTGCCAGCAGTCTAACCGGGGAGACAGATACGCAGTATTTT. It yields the protein CASSLTGETDTQYF.

The chain combines TRBV5-1 with TRBJ1-2; TRBD1 is a possible D gene (6 bases). CDR1 is SGHRS and CDR2 is YFSETQ in the germline V gene. V lost 0 bases and J 3 bases, leaving 12 bases between the germline ends. The CDR3 has 15 amino acids. In DNA form, the CDR3 reads TGCGCCAGCAGCTTGGATCCAGGGGTAGACTATGGCTACACCTTC. It yields the protein CASSLDPGVDYGYTF.

The V call is TRBV6-5, the J call TRBJ2-1, with D tentatively TRBD1 (5 bases). The ends were cut back, 5 bases at V and 7 bases at J, with 18 bases in the middle. CDR1 MNHEY and CDR2 SVGAGI come from the germline V gene. The CDR3 sequence is 15 residues long. The CDR3 is CASSLDSSIGNEQFF. CDR3 coding DNA: TGTGCCAGCAGTCTAGACAGCTCGATAGGAAATGAGCAGTTCTTC.

The chain employs TRBV15 and TRBJ2-7; the D gene is possibly TRBD1 (6 bases). Trimming stripped 4 bases from V and 0 bases from J, with 16 bases between. This CDR3 region has 16 residues. Per the germline V gene, CDR1 is LNHNV and CDR2 is YYDKDF (reference sequence). The CDR3 is CATSNTSGHNSYEQYF. As DNA, the CDR3 is TGTGCCACCAGCAACACCTCGGGACATAACTCCTACGAGCAGTACTTC.

The sample holds one count of this clone. This chain links TRBV19 with TRBJ2-7; 7 bases fit TRBD1. Germline assignment: CDR1 LNHDA and CDR2 SQIVND (reference sequence). There are 12 residues in the CDR3. Trimming cost V 10 bases and J 3 bases; bases outside gene matches: 6. CDR3 DNA sequence: TGTGCCACTCTAACAGGGGACTACGAGCAGTACTTC. This gives the protein CATLTGDYEQYF.

Here the CDR3 DNA reads TGCGCCAGCAGCCACCCCCGGGCGGGAGGCGCTGAAGCTTTCTTT. Translation: CASSHPRAGGAEAFF. This chain joins TRBV4-1 and TRBJ1-1; D gene unclear. The V gene lost 3 bases and the J gene lost 6 bases, with 17 bases spanning the gap. Per germline, CDR1 MGHRA and CDR2 YSYEKL. CDR3 length equals 15 residues.

V gene TRBV7-3 combines with J gene TRBJ1-6; D is unresolved. The ends were cut back, 2 bases at V and 10 bases at J, with 12 bases in the middle. Germline loops: CDR1 SGHTA, CDR2 FQGTGA. The CDR3 spans 14 residues. CDR3 amino acids: CASSLFLSGSPLHF. CDR3 DNA sequence: TGTGCCAGCAGCTTATTCCTGAGCGGATCACCCCTCCACTTT.

The chain employs TRBV25-1 and TRBJ2-1; D possibly corresponds to TRBD1 (6 bases). The germline V gene encodes CDR1 MGHDK and CDR2 SYGVNS. This CDR3 contains 15 residues. V was clipped by 4 bases and J by 9 bases, with 19 bases between them. This CDR3 reads CASSGHNLAGVEQFF. The CDR3 nucleotides are TGTGCCAGCAGTGGTCACAATCTGGCAGGGGTTGAGCAGTTCTTC.

The genes are TRBV7-7 and TRBJ1-4; D is perhaps TRBD1 (6 bases). The CDR3 runs to 13 residues. Germline CDR1 is SSHAT and CDR2 is FNYEAQ (reference sequence). Trimming shortened V by 5 bases and J by 7 bases, and 11 bases separated the two germline ends. CDR3 in DNA: TGTGCCAGCAGCCAGGGGTTTGCTGAAAAACTGTTTTTT. Translation gives CASSQGFAEKLFF.

The gene calls are TRBV7-9 and TRBJ2-7, with TRBD1 matching over 10 bases. Germline-derived CDR1 and CDR2 are SEHNR and FQNEAQ (reference sequence). The CDR3 has 14 residues. V trimming: 5 bases; J trimming: 4 bases; junction bases outside the gene matches: 5. CDR3 region: CASSDPGQGYEQYF. The CDR3 DNA reads TGTGCCAGCAGCGATCCGGGACAGGGGTACGAGCAGTACTTC.

This chain uses TRBV4-1 with TRBJ2-7, with D possibly TRBD2 on 6 matching bases. Trimming cost V 1 base and J 5 bases, with 18 bases left between them. The length of the CDR3 is 16 residues. Germline V gene data show CDR1 as MGHRA and CDR2 as YSYEKL. CDR3 sequence reads: CASSQVGTGVVDEQYF. DNA of the CDR3: TGCGCCAGCAGCCAAGTGGGGACGGGAGTCGTGGACGAGCAGTACTTC.

The chain recombines TRBV7-9 with TRBJ2-7; 10 bases are shared with TRBD1. Per germline, CDR1 SEHNR and CDR2 FQNEAQ (reference sequence). There are 15 residues in the CDR3. V dropped 4 bases and J dropped 5; count of bases not matched to a gene: 8. DNA for the CDR3: TGTGCCAGCAGCTCCCCGACAGGGGGCTGGCACGAGCAGTACTTC. It is translated as CASSSPTGGWHEQYF.

The chain combines TRBV27 with TRBJ2-3, with TRBD2 matching over 13 bases. The CDR3 totals 16 residues. V was pared by 6 bases and J by 2 bases, with 5 bases of the junction left unmatched. Germline values: CDR1 MNHEY, CDR2 SMNVEV (reference sequence). CDR3 nucleotides: TGTGCCAGCAGCTCCGGGACTAGCGGGATCACAGATACGCAGTATTTT. This encodes CASSSGTSGITDTQYF.

This CDR3 reads CSAEGGSLVGGILNTQYF. CDR3 DNA: TGCAGCGCCGAGGGAGGGTCCCTGGTGGGAGGGATTTTGAATACGCAGTATTTT. J is TRBJ2-3 and V is TRBV29-1, with TRBD2 identical over 7 bases. Germline trimming cut 7 bases from V and 7 bases from J; bases unmatched to any gene: 26. Per the germline V gene, CDR1 is SQVTM and CDR2 is ANQGSEA. The CDR3 is 18 amino acids.

V and J are TRBV29-1 and TRBJ1-4; no clear D gene. The CDR3 sequence is 13 residues long. Germline V gene sequence: CDR1 SQVTM, CDR2 ANQGSEA. Trimming removed 4 bases from V and 3 bases from J, with 9 bases in between. CDR3 in DNA: TGCAGCGTTGTCGGGGAGCCTAATGAAAAACTGTTTTTT. This codes for CSVVGEPNEKLFF.

The chain links TRBV30 to TRBJ1-2, with D possibly being TRBD1 (6 bases). In germline, CDR1 is GTSNPN, CDR2 SVGIG (reference sequence). There are 16 residues in the CDR3. The V end was cut by 4 bases, the J end by 6 bases, with 24 bases between. The CDR3 bases are TGTGCCTGGACCAACCGGGACACGACCATAATTAATGGCTACACCTTC. Residues: CAWTNRDTTIINGYTF.

V is TRBV7-9 and J is TRBJ2-3; 14 bases are shared with TRBD2. Germline lookup yields CDR1 SEHNR and CDR2 FQNEAQ (reference sequence). J gave up 3 bases and V 5 bases, and 4 bases lay outside the gene matches. The CDR3 contains 16 residues. The DNA for the CDR3 is TGTGCCAGCAGCCGCTGGACTAGCGGGGGGACAGATACGCAGTATTTT. This encodes CASSRWTSGGTDTQYF. Full variable domain (remainder filled in from reference TRBV7-9 and TRBJ2-3): DTGVSQNPRHKITKRGQNVTFRCDPISEHNRLYWYRQTLGQGPEFLTYFQNEAQLEKSRLLSDRFSAERPKGSFSTLEIQRTEQGDSAMYLCASSRWTSGGTDTQYFGPGTRLTVL.

This clone was observed a single time. This chain links TRBV6-6 with TRBJ2-7, with D possibly being TRBD2 (6 bases). From germline, CDR1 is MNHNY and CDR2 SVGAGI (reference sequence). V lost 10 bases, J lost 0 bases, and 13 bases lay in between. This CDR3 is built from 13 residues. The CDR3 DNA reads TGTGCCACCAGATGGCGGGACTCCTACGAGCAGTACTTC. This codes for CATRWRDSYEQYF.

The chain links TRBV7-2 to TRBJ2-1; 10 nucleotides line up with TRBD2. Germline CDR1 reads SGHTA; CDR2 reads FQGNSA. The CDR3 sequence is 16 residues long. V shed 3 bases and J 8 bases; nucleotides not matched to a gene: 10. The DNA of the CDR3 is TGTGCCAGCAGCTTCAGCGGGAGGGTTAACTGGGATGAGCAGTTCTTC. Amino acids: CASSFSGRVNWDEQFF.

This clone occurred a few times. The genes are TRBV4-1 and TRBJ2-1; 13 bases line up with TRBD2. The CDR3 is 15 amino acids. Germline CDR1 MGHRA, CDR2 YSYEKL. The junction had 5 bases not matched to a gene; V was cut back by 4 bases and J by 8 bases. The CDR3 sequence is CASSRTSGSQDEQFF. In nucleotides, the CDR3 is TGCGCCAGCAGCCGGACTAGCGGGAGTCAGGATGAGCAGTTCTTC.

The chain carries TRBV4-1 and TRBJ1-1; 8 nucleotides match TRBD1. CDR3 length equals 18 residues. The junction had 10 bases not matched to a gene; V was cut back by 1 base and J by 0 bases. Germline loops: CDR1 MGHRA, CDR2 YSYEKL. The CDR3, as DNA: TGCGCCAGCAGCCAAGCGGCAGGGGGCATTGTGATGAACACTGAAGCTTTCTTT. Amino acids: CASSQAAGGIVMNTEAFF.